This T cell receptor (beta chain) emerged from a study of shared clonotypes between healthy human individuals. Method: immunoSEQ multiplex PCR; TCRdb's copy keeps in-frame clones and lacks some. Of roughly 2.6 million clones in the sample, approximately 92% are singletons; the top ten hold around 0.14%. Germline V gives CDR1 SGHAT, CDR2 FQNNGV. V shed 5 bases and J shed 3 bases, with 14 bases lying between them. The CDR3 loop spans 15 amino acids. V usage is TRBV11-2 and J usage is TRBJ2-1; no clear D. The clonotype was recovered from a man between 18 and 35 years old in good health. The sequenced sample consisted of naive CD4+ T cells sorted from blood. Stated subset: CD45RA+ positively selected. CDR3 residues: CASSQLTWGYNEQFF. In DNA, the CDR3 is TGTGCCAGCAGCCAGCTAACGTGGGGCTACAATGAGCAGTTCTTC.